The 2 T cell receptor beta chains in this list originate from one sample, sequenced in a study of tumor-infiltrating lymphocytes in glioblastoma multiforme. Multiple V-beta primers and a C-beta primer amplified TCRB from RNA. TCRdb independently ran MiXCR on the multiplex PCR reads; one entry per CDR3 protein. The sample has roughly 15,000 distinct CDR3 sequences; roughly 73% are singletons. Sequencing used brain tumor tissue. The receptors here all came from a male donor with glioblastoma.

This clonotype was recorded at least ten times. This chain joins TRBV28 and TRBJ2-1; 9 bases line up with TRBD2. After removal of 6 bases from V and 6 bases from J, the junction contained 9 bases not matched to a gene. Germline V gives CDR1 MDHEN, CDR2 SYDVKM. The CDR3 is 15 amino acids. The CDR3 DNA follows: TGTGCCAGCAGAAGGGTAGCGGGAGCTGGCAATGAGCAGTTCTTC. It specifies CASRRVAGAGNEQFF.

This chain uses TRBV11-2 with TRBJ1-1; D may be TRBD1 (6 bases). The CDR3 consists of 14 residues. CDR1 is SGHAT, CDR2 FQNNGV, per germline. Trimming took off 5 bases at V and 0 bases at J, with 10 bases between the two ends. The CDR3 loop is CASSPQGMNTEAFF. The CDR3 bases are TGTGCCAGCAGCCCACAGGGCATGAACACTGAAGCTTTCTTT.